One and the same sample provided the 14 T cell receptor beta chains below, sequenced in a study of tumor and adjacent non-tumor tissue in lung cancer (dated by TCRdb to between 2018 and 2020). The library was made by multiplex PCR. The run used an Illumina HiSeq 2500. TCRbeta libraries were constructed through three rounds of nested PCR with primers (Table S4) according to protocols adapted from ARM-PCR. TCRdb reran the public reads through fastp at Q25 and MiXCR, keeping productive beta chains. Entries are consolidated by CDR3 protein sequence, retaining the most common genes and DNA. The sample table lists about 44,000 distinct CDR3 sequences, 55% to 65% of them with a count of one. The biggest ten clones account for 30% of the sample. Bulk unsorted tissue served as the source for RNA extraction, and RNA quality was assessed using a NanoDrop ND-1000 and an Agilent 2100. The normal lung samples consisted of distant non-tumor tissue collected more than 3 cm from the tumor edge.

Specimen: distant non-tumor lung tissue. These receptors all stem from a woman aged 65 to 85 with non-small cell lung cancer.

Concerning this clonotype itself: Since a much larger clone is just one base distant, this may be a read error. The DNA of the CDR3 is TGCACCAGCAGACTCCCGGGACTAGCCGCCACCACCGGGGAGCTGTTTTTT. Its translation: CTSRLPGLAATTGELFF. The chain has TRBV5-1 and TRBJ2-2, with 9 nucleotides matching TRBD2. The germline V gene encodes CDR1 SGHRS and CDR2 YFSETQ. The CDR3 covers 17 residues. Full variable domain (remainder filled in from reference TRBV5-1 and TRBJ2-2): KAGVTQTPRYLIKTRGQQVTLSCSPISGHRSVSWYQQTPGQGLQFLFEYFSETQRNKGNFPGRFSGRQFSNSRSEMNVSTLELGDSALYLCTSRLPGLAATTGELFFGEGSRLTVL.

Note on this clonotype: A read error may account for a junction end that differs from germline. V usage is TRBV29-1 and J usage is TRBJ2-1; D gene unclear. Per the germline V gene, CDR1 is SQVTM and CDR2 is ANQGSEA. The CDR3 covers 13 residues. The CDR3 nucleotides are TGCAGCGCTGAATACACCTACTACAATGGGCAGTTCTTC. Translation gives CSAEYTYYNGQFF.

This sequence joins TRBV11-1 and TRBJ2-3, with D uncertain. The V end lost 10 bases, the J end lost 14 bases, and 19 bases lay between the germline ends. The CDR3 totals 11 residues. Per the germline V gene, CDR1 is SGHAT and CDR2 is FQDESV (reference sequence). Written as DNA, the CDR3 is TGTGCCAATAGCCTTCTCCTAGTTCCGTATTTT. Protein product: CANSLLLVPYF.

This clonotype was recorded many times. J is TRBJ2-4 and V is TRBV29-1; perhaps TRBD1 as D (6 bases). The CDR3 spans 16 residues. CDR1 is SQVTM, CDR2 ANQGSEA, per germline. The germline V and J ends were trimmed by 4 bases and 3 bases, with 19 bases remaining between them. This CDR3 reads CSVALDSQMGKNIQYF. CDR3 coding DNA: TGCAGCGTTGCCTTGGACAGTCAAATGGGCAAAAACATTCAGTACTTC.

Of note for this clonotype: A junction end diverges from the germline sequence, so it may reflect a read error. This chain uses TRBV28 with TRBJ2-7, with 7 bases matching TRBD1. Germline CDR1 is MDHEN and CDR2 is SYDVKM. The CDR3 consists of 16 residues. This chain's CDR3 is CAGSSGQTLGRYEQYF. CDR3 DNA: TGTGCCGGCAGTTCGGGACAGACCTTGGGTCGCTACGAGCAGTACTTC.

Comment on this clonotype: Mismatch with germline at one junction end may stem from a read error. V and J are TRBV6-5 and TRBJ1-2; 8 bases match TRBD1. Germline-derived CDR1 and CDR2 are MNHEY and SVGAGI. The length of the CDR3 is 14 residues. This CDR3 reads CTSSGGGQVYGYTF. The CDR3 DNA reads as TGTACCAGCAGCGGGGGGGGACAGGTCTATGGCTACACCTTT.

The V call is TRBV29-1, the J call TRBJ2-3, with D tentatively TRBD1 (6 bases). The CDR3 has 14 residues. V gave up 4 bases and J gave up 7 bases, with 18 bases separating them. Per germline, CDR1 SQVTM and CDR2 ANQGSEA. CDR3 loop: CSVVPAGVPNTQYF. The CDR3 DNA follows: TGCAGCGTTGTACCTGCAGGGGTCCCAAATACGCAGTATTTT.

This clonotype was observed many times. The chain uses TRBV4-2 and TRBJ2-1; weak D call: TRBD2 (6 bases). The V gene's germline CDR1 is LGHNA and CDR2 YNFKEQ. CDR3 length: 19 residues. The V end lost 0 bases, the J end lost 2 bases, and 20 bases lay between the germline ends. The CDR3 bases are TGTGCCAGCAGCCAAGAAAGTGCCTACAGCGGGCCGACCTACAATGAGCAGTTCTTC. The encoded protein is CASSQESAYSGPTYNEQFF.

As regards this clonotype: A read error is possible here, since a much larger clone lies one base away. The chain links TRBV2 to TRBJ1-1; no clear D. Germline V gives CDR1 SNHLY, CDR2 FYNNEI. This CDR3 comprises 13 residues. The CDR3 sequence is CANSGVSTTEAFF. CDR3 nucleotide sequence: TGTGCCAACAGTGGAGTCAGTACCACTGAAGCTTTCTTT. The whole variable domain, filled in from reference TRBV2 and TRBJ1-1, reads EPEVTQTPSHQVTQMGQEVILRCVPISNHLYFYWYRQILGQKVEFLVSFYNNEISEKSEIFDDQFSVERPDGSNFTLKIRSTKLEDSAMYFCANSGVSTTEAFFGQGTRLTVV.

At least ten counts were recorded for this clonotype. The V gene is TRBV6-1, the J gene TRBJ1-1; no reliable D call. Per germline, CDR1 MNHNS and CDR2 SASEGT. The CDR3 length is 11 residues. Trimming took 3 bases from V and 10 from J, leaving 9 bases between them. CDR3 in amino acids: CASSESRGAFF. CDR3 coding DNA: TGTGCCAGCAGTGAGTCCCGGGGAGCTTTCTTT.

Note on this clonotype: As the CDR3 is not closed by the conserved phenylalanine or tryptophan, this likely results from a read error. The rearrangement uses TRBV6-1 and TRBJ1-5; no clear D. Germline V gene lookup returns CDR1 MNHNS and CDR2 SASEGT. The CDR3 has 13 amino acids. V was pared by 7 bases and J by 7 bases, with 14 bases between. The CDR3 spells CASNMNGGQPQHV. CDR3 bases: TGTGCCAGCAACATGAACGGAGGACAGCCCCAGCATGTT.

This clonotype was counted between two and nine times. Sequence at one end of the junction differs from germline and may be a read error. The V gene is TRBV29-1, the J gene TRBJ2-1; no firm D call. Germline CDR1 SQVTM, CDR2 ANQGSEA. This CDR3 spans 13 amino acids. CDR3 in amino acids: CSVQLDSVNERFF. CDR3 nucleotide sequence: TGCAGCGTTCAATTAGATTCGGTCAATGAGCGGTTCTTC.

This clonotype showed up just a few times. At one of its ends the junction is not consistent with the germline gene, which may arise from a read error. The chain combines TRBV5-1 with TRBJ1-1; 11 bases map to TRBD1. The CDR3 has 20 residues. Germline CDR1 reads SGHRS; CDR2 reads YFSETQ. CDR3 sequence: CASSLSYIGTGGVRNTEAFF. The CDR3 bases are TGCGCCAGTAGCTTGAGTTACATCGGGACAGGGGGGGTCCGTAACACTGAAGCTTTCTTT.

There are many counts of this clonotype. V is TRBV5-5 and J is TRBJ1-2, with a weak D call TRBD1 (5 bases). Germline CDR1 is SGHKS and CDR2 is YYEKEE (reference sequence). CDR3 length equals 16 residues. Trimming left V 1 base short and J 3 bases short, with 16 bases between. For the CDR3, the DNA is TGTGCCAGCAGCTTGCTGTGGGAGGGGCGACACTATGGCTACACCTTC. Its translation: CASSLLWEGRHYGYTF.